Each of the 11 T cell receptor delta chains below was sequenced from the same sample in a study of gamma-delta T cells after stem cell transplantation. TCRdb reprocessed the RT-PCR reads through CATT. Counted here are approximately 2,500 delta-chain clones, 25% to 30% occurring once; the ten biggest clones make up about 7.2%. Sequenced input: gamma-delta T cells. The receptor source for this set is a human donor. It is not recorded whose cells these are; they may come from a transplant donor.

To note about this clone: It differs at one base from a far larger clone, so likely a read error. The same CDR3 also results from other DNA sequences found in this sample. The CDR3 here is CACDTLLGDTGQPLGNTDKLIF. CDR3 bases: TGTGCCTGTGACACCTTACTAGGGGATACTGGGCAACCTCTGGGCAACACCGATAAACTCATCTTT. The genes are TRDV2 and TRDJ1; 8 bases align to TRDD3. Germline CDR1 is GEAIGNYY and CDR2 is EKD. CDR3 length equals 22 residues. Trimming cost V 0 bases and J 0 bases; bases outside gene matches: 23.

Worth noting for this clone: This may arise from a read error, as a much more abundant clone is one base away. This sample also contains other DNA sequences that code for the same CDR3. V gene TRDV2 combines with J gene TRDJ3; D is ambiguous. CDR3 size: 19 residues. Germline CDR1 and CDR2: GEAIGNYY and EKD. CDR3 coding DNA: TGTGCTTGTGACACCGGACCACCGCTGTGTTCCTGGGACACCCGACAGATGTTTTTC. This codes for CACDTGPPLCSWDTRQMFF.

As regards this clone: At one of its ends the junction is not consistent with the germline gene, which may arise from a read error. This chain uses TRDV2 with TRDJ3; 9 bases agree with TRDD3. Looked up from germline, CDR1 is GEAIGNYY and CDR2 is EKD. This CDR3 has 24 amino acids. The CDR3 DNA sequence: TGTGCCTGTGACACCGACCCCGGCGTACCGTACTTGGGGATACGCTCCTGGTACACCCGACAGATGTTTTTC. Its protein product is CACDTDPGVPYLGIRSWYTRQMFF.

This clone rates as large. The chain employs TRAV29/DV5 and TRDJ1; D unresolved. Per the germline V gene, CDR1 is NSMFDY and CDR2 is ISSIKDK. V dropped 0 bases and J dropped 3 bases, with 9 bases sitting between them. There are 13 residues in the CDR3. As DNA, the CDR3 is TGTGCAGCAAGCGCCTCTCCCCCCGATAAACTCATCTTT. Residues: CAASASPPDKLIF.

With regard to this clone: This CDR3 is also generated by other DNA sequences in the sample. V is TRDV1 and J is TRDJ1, with 12 bases fitting TRDD3. The trim removed 4 bases at V and 1 base at J, leaving 25 bases unmatched. Germline loops: CDR1 TSWWSYY, CDR2 QGS. This CDR3 is built from 23 residues. CDR3 residues: CALGGPSYRLTGGYPRLTDKLIF. The CDR3 DNA is TGTGCTCTTGGGGGCCCTTCCTACCGACTTACTGGGGGATACCCCCGTCTCACCGATAAACTCATCTTT.

By frequency in the sample, this clone is large (0.1 to 1%). The genes are TRDV2 and TRDJ3; D is possibly TRDD3 (5 bases). Trimming removed 0 bases from V and 1 base from J, with 15 bases in between. Germline-derived CDR1 and CDR2 are GEAIGNYY and EKD. The CDR3 totals 19 residues. CDR3 in amino acids: CACDTVRDPRSWDTRQMFF. DNA of the CDR3: TGTGCCTGTGACACCGTAAGGGATCCGAGATCCTGGGACACCCGACAGATGTTTTTC.

This clone rates as medium-sized. The genes are TRDV3 and TRDJ1, with TRDD3 matching 9 bases. After removal of 1 base from V and 0 bases from J, the junction contained 9 bases not matched to a gene. Germline lookup yields CDR1 TVYSNPD and CDR2 GDNSRS (reference sequence). The CDR3 loop spans 16 amino acids. CDR3 DNA: TGTGCCTTTACCACGACTGGGGGAGCCTACACCGATAAACTCATCTTT. It yields the protein CAFTTTGGAYTDKLIF.

This clone is labeled medium-sized. This rearrangement joins TRDV1 to TRDJ1; 9 positions match TRDD3. The junction had 28 bases not matched to a gene; V was cut back by 5 bases and J by 6 bases. Germline CDR1 TSWWSYY, CDR2 QGS. CDR3 size: 21 residues. The CDR3, as DNA: TGTGCTCTTGGGAAAGACTTCCTCCGAGACTGGGGGAACACCCGGGAGAATAAACTCATCTTT. Its translation: CALGKDFLRDWGNTRENKLIF.

This clone rates as medium-sized. The rearrangement links TRDV1 to TRDJ1; the match to TRDD3 covers 11 bases. The germline V gene has CDR1 TSWWSYY and CDR2 QGS. This CDR3 region has 20 residues. The ends lost 5 bases at V and 3 bases at J; junction bases unmatched: 20. The CDR3 coding sequence is TGTGCTCTTGGGTCGGCCTTCCTACGCTCCCTGGGGGATACCTCCGATAAACTCATCTTT. It is translated as CALGSAFLRSLGDTSDKLIF.

With regard to this clone: A read error is possible here, since a much larger clone lies one base away. The sample has other DNA sequences that encode this CDR3 too. This rearrangement joins TRDV2 to TRDJ2; 11 bases agree with TRDD3. Looked up from germline, CDR1 is GEAIGNYY and CDR2 is EKD. Losses at the gene ends were 7 bases for V and 4 bases for J; bases not matched to a gene: 22. This CDR3 is built from 20 residues. The CDR3 DNA reads as TGTGCCTGCGACCCGCTTCCCTTTAACTGGGGGATAGGTGCGACAGCACAACTCTTCTTT. The encoded protein is CACDPLPFNWGIGATAQLFF.

This clone is labeled large. The sample holds other DNA sequences that translate to the same CDR3. The gene calls are TRDV2 and TRDJ1; 10 bases align to TRDD3. The CDR3 has 18 amino acids. Trimming removed 1 base from V and 3 bases from J; junction bases left unmatched: 13. The germline V gene has CDR1 GEAIGNYY and CDR2 EKD. CDR3 coding DNA: TGTGCCTGTGACACTCTCCTTGTACTGGGGGATCGCCCCGATAAACTCATCTTT. It is translated as CACDTLLVLGDRPDKLIF.